This T cell receptor (beta chain) was captured in a study of PD-1 blockade in classical Hodgkin lymphoma (dated by TCRdb to the early 2020s). Notes on the research overall: Nivolumab dosing was 3 mg/kg intravenously every 2 weeks, continuing until either disease progression or unacceptable toxicity. The study used CyTOF and TCR beta sequencing to define a peripheral blood immune signature of response to PD-1 blockade in classical Hodgkin lymphoma.

Via the germline V gene, CDR1 is SQVTM and CDR2 ANQGSEA. The CDR3 spans 15 residues, from the cysteine through the phenylalanine. Only the CDR3 DNA is retained, 45 bases long and in frame from the first base. Ends trimmed: V by 3 bases, J by 5 bases; bases unmatched to a gene: 9. Genomic DNA was isolated using the Qiagen DNeasy kit from unsorted PBMCs as well as from negatively selected CD4+ and CD8+ fractions. TCR beta CDR3 regions were subjected to amplification by immunoSEQ multiplex PCR with primers that anneal to V and J segments. A synthetic immune receptor repertoire was used to minimize amplification bias, and remaining bias was computationally removed after sequencing. The source study handled its data this way. Repertoire diversity was quantified as the Shannon entropy index using custom Python scripts. Unsorted, CD4+ and CD8+ repertoires were analyzed separately, except for combined analyses in which CD4+ and CD8+ sequences were merged in silico. Clonal expansion was defined as at least a 2-fold frequency increase after treatment relative to C1D1, with a pseudocount of 0.5 for undetected baseline clones. Clones with 0 or 1 copy at C1D1 were classified as singleton clones, and clones with 2 or more copies were classified as non-singleton clones. Clones expanded in unsorted samples were assigned a CD4+, CD8+ or unknown annotation through matching of protein sequences in sorted samples from the same patient. Diversity changes from C1D1 to C4D1 were tested in paired samples using Wilcoxon tests. The source is immuneACCESS, and TCRdb retained only in-frame sequences with V and J called. Part of the clones is not carried over; for the studies checked, unresolved V genes explain less than half of this, and the remainder is unexplained. The V and J calls and clone size come from that table; D and trimming were worked out from the DNA. The sample data list 120,000 to 150,000 clones, and about four fifths of these were observed just once. 7.5% to 10% of the sample is held by the ten biggest clonotypes.

What the authors observed across the whole study: Baseline diversity similar to that of newly diagnosed patients was observed in trial patients achieving complete response, whereas significantly lower diversity was observed in partial responders and progressors. Lower diversity was seen in patients whose nivolumab began less than 1 year after ASCT, and these patients were left out of later analyses so that immune reconstitution would not confound the results. The study was restricted to a single clinical trial cohort, and the causes of repertoire differences, possibly disease activity or prior therapy, were left undefined. By C4D1, a significant rise was seen in CD4+ TCR diversity but not in CD8+ TCR diversity (p=0.0027 vs p=0.16), and the rise was most apparent among complete responders (p=0.02). Newly diagnosed patients were reported to have lower baseline TCR diversity than healthy donors, and relapsed/refractory patients were reported to have lower baseline TCR diversity still.

Sample time point, as interpreted from the label and publication: cycle 2 day 1 (C2D1) of nivolumab. All trial patients had relapsed after autologous stem cell transplantation, with cohorts A, B and C differing in prior brentuximab vedotin exposure. A total of fewer than 70 patients with relapsed/refractory classical Hodgkin lymphoma made up the trial cohort, and each patient's best overall response was complete response, partial response or progressive disease. In the multi-cohort phase II CheckMate 205 trial, trial patients received single-agent nivolumab. An independent review committee assessed best overall response by applying the 2007 International Working Group response criteria. Trial PBMCs were collected immediately before nivolumab initiation (C1D1) and during therapy at cycle 2 day 1 and cycle 4 day 1. Peripheral blood was collected in 8 mL Vacutainer Cell Preparation Tubes, from which PBMCs were isolated by centrifugation and then cryopreserved.

As to this clone: The clone's antigen remains unknown. No base quality values were provided; no much bigger clone lies one nucleotide off.

The chain is made from TRBV29-1 and TRBJ2-5, with 10 central nucleotides matching TRBD2. The source is a human donor with classical Hodgkin lymphoma. The source was peripheral blood mononuclear cells (PBMCs), collected before the second cycle of nivolumab. The nucleotides are TGCAGCGTTGATCTGCTAGCGGGAGCGGGTGAGACCCAGTACTTC. The translation is CSVDLLAGAGETQYF.